This T cell receptor beta chain is from a study of T cell responses to AZD1222 COVID-19 vaccine. Only in-frame clones appear in the TCRdb table, and some are missing; sequencing was by immunoSEQ multiplex PCR. The data show some 140,000 clones, roughly 84% seen once. Study conclusions and caveats: The peak T cell response came first, and repertoires were sampled only after it. Nearly half of spike-specific TCRs reportedly target variant regions that are unmutated in the B.1.351 and B.1.1.7 variants. Spike-specific TCR breadth and depth grew following two AZD1222 doses. Clonal diversity may have been underestimated in mostly white British donors.

Deletions cut 4 bases from V and 2 bases from J, with 12 bases between. Germline CDR1 and CDR2: SGHTA and FQGNSA. This CDR3 has 15 residues. This clone was detected a few times. Its antigen is still unknown. The chain carries TRBV7-2 and TRBJ1-3; D is ambiguous. This TCR came from an adult in good health. Sequenced here: peripheral blood, sampled on day 0 of AZD1222 vaccination. In DNA form, the CDR3 reads TGTGCCAGCAGCTGGTTCCAGTCGGCTGGAAACACCATATATTTT. It translates to CASSWFQSAGNTIYF.